The 5 T cell receptor beta chains below were found in one sample sequenced in a study of Graves' ophthalmopathy and Graves' hyperthyroidism. The study amplified TCR beta CDR3 regions using RNA transcripts. First-round RT-PCR employed HTBI primers, with a second-round multiplex PCR after it. In TCRdb, the multiplex PCR reads were re-called with MiXCR into one record per CDR3 protein. This table has about 740,000 distinct CDR3 sequences, around 40% appearing once. The specimen was peripheral blood. The receptors derive from an adult man with Graves' ophthalmopathy.

This clonotype has a handful of counts. The CDR3 protein is CAGRNTGELFF. CDR3 nucleotides: TGTGCCGGGAGGAACACCGGGGAGCTGTTTTTT. V gene TRBV25-1 combines with J gene TRBJ2-2, with TRBD2 as a possible D gene (5 bases). Germline values: CDR1 MGHDK, CDR2 SYGVNS. The germline V and J ends were trimmed by 11 bases and 1 base, with 5 bases remaining between them. This CDR3 has 11 amino acids. Combining the CDR3 with reference TRBV25-1 and TRBJ2-2 gives the whole variable domain EADIYQTPRYLVIGTGKKITLECSQTMGHDKMYWYQQDPGMELHLIHYSYGVNSTEKGDLSSESTVSRIRTEHFPLTLESARPSHTSQYLCAGRNTGELFFGEGSRLTVL.

The chain is built from TRBV19 and TRBJ1-5; D ambiguous. Germline lookup yields CDR1 LNHDA and CDR2 SQIVND (reference sequence). V lost 11 bases to trimming and J lost 0 bases, with 17 bases between them. The CDR3 consists of 15 residues. The CDR3 is CAWSEQLDSNQPQHF. In DNA, the CDR3 is TGTGCCTGGAGCGAGCAGCTCGATAGCAATCAGCCCCAGCATTTT.

The chain is built from TRBV14 and TRBJ1-2; D gene unclear. The germline gives CDR1 SGHDN, CDR2 FVKESK. Trimming pared 4 bases from V and 5 bases from J, leaving 20 bases between. The CDR3 sequence is 16 residues long. This CDR3 is CASSPYSRPRMYGYTF. CDR3 DNA: TGTGCCAGCAGCCCATACAGTCGGCCTCGGATGTATGGCTACACCTTC.

This clonotype was seen a few times. This rearrangement joins TRBV20-1 to TRBJ2-2, with 12 positions matching TRBD2. J lost 7 bases, V lost 3 bases, and 3 bases had no gene match. CDR3 length: 14 amino acids. CDR1 is DFQATT, CDR2 SNEGSKA, per germline (reference sequence). CDR3 in DNA: TGCAGTGCTAGCGGACTAGCGGGAAGCGGGGAGCTGTTTTTT. Translating gives CSASGLAGSGELFF.

This rearrangement joins TRBV7-3 to TRBJ2-3, with D tentatively TRBD2 (7 bases). This CDR3 spans 16 amino acids. Germline assignment: CDR1 SGHTA and CDR2 FQGTGA. Trimming removed 4 bases from V and 2 bases from J, with 16 bases in between. This CDR3 reads CASSSLGGGPTDTQYF. The CDR3 DNA reads as TGTGCCAGCAGCTCACTAGGGGGGGGACCCACAGATACGCAGTATTTT. Drawing the rest from reference TRBV7-3 and TRBJ2-3, the complete variable domain is GAGVSQTPSNKVTEKGKYVELRCDPISGHTALYWYRQSLGQGPEFLIYFQGTGAADDSGLPNDRFFAVRPEGSVSTLKIQRTERGDSAVYLCASSSLGGGPTDTQYFGPGTRLTVL.